This T cell receptor beta chain was profiled in a study of T cells in Graves' hyperthyroidism and ophthalmopathy. This clonotype was observed at least ten times. Template material for amplifying TCR beta CDR3 regions consisted of RNA transcripts. HTBI primers were the set used in a first-round RT-PCR of the TCR CDR3. One entry per CDR3 protein, called by TCRdb with MiXCR from the multiplex PCR reads. The sample comprises 300,000 to 350,000 distinct CDR3 sequences, about 21% of which are singletons, and 50% rests with the top ten. Germline V CDR1 and CDR2: LGHDT, YNNKEL (reference sequence). V was clipped by 4 bases and J by 4 bases, with 18 bases between them. The CDR3 covers 16 residues.

The TCR comes from a woman in her 50s with Graves' hyperthyroidism. Sequencing was carried out using blood. The rearrangement links TRBV3-1 to TRBJ2-3; D perhaps matches TRBD2 (6 bases). CDR3 nucleotides: TGTGCCAGCAGCCCGCTAGCGACCAGCAGGGCAGATACGCAGTATTTT. This translates into CASSPLATSRADTQYF.